Here is one TCR beta chain with its context. The data derive from a study of T-cell reconstitution after alpha-beta-depleted transplantation in children. Unique molecular identifiers were incorporated when the TCRbeta library was constructed. Each CDR3 protein is one row after TCRdb ran MiXCR on the PCR reads. The sample records a few hundred thousand distinct CDR3 sequences, approximately 9.7% being singletons. Germline V gene data show CDR1 as MNHNS and CDR2 as SASEGT. The CDR3 sequence is 17 residues long. The V end lost 5 bases, the J end lost 3 bases, and 20 bases lay between the germline ends. The TCR originated in a human donor who donated a stem cell graft to a child with SCID. Sequencing used PBMCs from the stem cell graft donor, obtained from the stem cell graft. This sequence joins TRBV6-1 and TRBJ1-5; tentative D call: TRBD1 (5 bases). CDR3 DNA sequence: TGTGCCAGCAGTCTTACTGTAGAGGGGCCCCTCAATCAGCCCCAGCATTTT. Amino acids: CASSLTVEGPLNQPQHF.